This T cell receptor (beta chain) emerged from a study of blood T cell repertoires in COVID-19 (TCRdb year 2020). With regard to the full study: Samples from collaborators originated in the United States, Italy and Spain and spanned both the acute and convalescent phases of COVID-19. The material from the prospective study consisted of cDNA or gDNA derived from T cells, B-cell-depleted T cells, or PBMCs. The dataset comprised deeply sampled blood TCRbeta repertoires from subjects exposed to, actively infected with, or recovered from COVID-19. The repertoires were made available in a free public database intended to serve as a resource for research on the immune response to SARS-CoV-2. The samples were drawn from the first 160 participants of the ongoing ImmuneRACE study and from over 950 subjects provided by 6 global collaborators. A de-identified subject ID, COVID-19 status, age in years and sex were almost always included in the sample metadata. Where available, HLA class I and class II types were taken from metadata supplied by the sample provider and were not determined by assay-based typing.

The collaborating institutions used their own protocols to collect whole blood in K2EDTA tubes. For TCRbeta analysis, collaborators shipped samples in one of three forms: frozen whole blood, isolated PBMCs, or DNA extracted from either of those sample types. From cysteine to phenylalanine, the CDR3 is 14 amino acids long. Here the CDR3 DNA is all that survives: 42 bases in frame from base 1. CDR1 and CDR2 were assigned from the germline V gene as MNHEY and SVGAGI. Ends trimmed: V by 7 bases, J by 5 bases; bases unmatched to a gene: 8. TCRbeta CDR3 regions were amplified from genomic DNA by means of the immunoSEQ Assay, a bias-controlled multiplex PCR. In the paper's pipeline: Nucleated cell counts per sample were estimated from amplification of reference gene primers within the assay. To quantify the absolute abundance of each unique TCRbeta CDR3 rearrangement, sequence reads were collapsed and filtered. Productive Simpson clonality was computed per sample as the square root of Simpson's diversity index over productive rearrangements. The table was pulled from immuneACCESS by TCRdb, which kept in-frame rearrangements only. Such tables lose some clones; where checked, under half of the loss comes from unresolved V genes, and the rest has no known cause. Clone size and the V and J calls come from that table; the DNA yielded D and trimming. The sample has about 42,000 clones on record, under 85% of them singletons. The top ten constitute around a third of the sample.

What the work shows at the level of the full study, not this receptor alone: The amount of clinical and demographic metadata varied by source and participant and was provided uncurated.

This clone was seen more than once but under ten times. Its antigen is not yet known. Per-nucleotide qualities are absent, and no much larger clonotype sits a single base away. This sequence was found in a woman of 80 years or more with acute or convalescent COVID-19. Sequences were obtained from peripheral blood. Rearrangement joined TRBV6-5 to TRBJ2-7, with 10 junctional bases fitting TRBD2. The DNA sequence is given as TGTGCCAGCATGGCTAGCGGGAGTCGTAACGAGCAGTACTTC. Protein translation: CASMASGSRNEQYF.